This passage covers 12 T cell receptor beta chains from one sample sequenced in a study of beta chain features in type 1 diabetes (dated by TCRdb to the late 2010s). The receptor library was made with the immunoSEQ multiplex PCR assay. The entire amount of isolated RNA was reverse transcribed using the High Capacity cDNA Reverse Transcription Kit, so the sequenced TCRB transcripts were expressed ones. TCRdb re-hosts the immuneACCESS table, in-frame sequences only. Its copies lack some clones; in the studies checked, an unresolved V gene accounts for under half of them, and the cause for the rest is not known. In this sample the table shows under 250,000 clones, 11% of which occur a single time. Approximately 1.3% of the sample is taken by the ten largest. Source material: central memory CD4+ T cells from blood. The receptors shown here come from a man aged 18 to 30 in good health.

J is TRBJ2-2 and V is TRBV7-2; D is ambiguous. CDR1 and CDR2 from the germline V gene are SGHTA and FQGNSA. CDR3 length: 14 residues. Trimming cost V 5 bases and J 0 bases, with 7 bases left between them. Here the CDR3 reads CASSHSSNTGELFF. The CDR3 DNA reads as TGTGCCAGCAGCCACAGTTCGAACACCGGGGAGCTGTTTTTT. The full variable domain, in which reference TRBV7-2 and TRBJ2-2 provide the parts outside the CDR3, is GAGVSQSPSNKVTEKGKDVELRCDPISGHTALYWYRQSLGQGLEFLIYFQGNSAPDKSGLPSDRFSAERTGGSVSTLTIQRTQQEDSAVYLCASSHSSNTGELFFGEGSRLTVL.

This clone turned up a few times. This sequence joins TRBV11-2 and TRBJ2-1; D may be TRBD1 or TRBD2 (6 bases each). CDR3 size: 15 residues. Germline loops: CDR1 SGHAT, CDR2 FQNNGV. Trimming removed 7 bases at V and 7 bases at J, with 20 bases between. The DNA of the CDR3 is TGTGCCAGCACTTTCCCGGGGGCATCGAGGAATGAGCAGTTCTTC. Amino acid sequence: CASTFPGASRNEQFF.

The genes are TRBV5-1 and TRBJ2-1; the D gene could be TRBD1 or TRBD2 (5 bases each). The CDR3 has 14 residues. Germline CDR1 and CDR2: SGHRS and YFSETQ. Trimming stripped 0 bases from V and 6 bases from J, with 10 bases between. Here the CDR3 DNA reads TGCGCCAGCAGCTTGGCTGGGGACGCCAATGAGCAGTTCTTC. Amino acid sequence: CASSLAGDANEQFF.

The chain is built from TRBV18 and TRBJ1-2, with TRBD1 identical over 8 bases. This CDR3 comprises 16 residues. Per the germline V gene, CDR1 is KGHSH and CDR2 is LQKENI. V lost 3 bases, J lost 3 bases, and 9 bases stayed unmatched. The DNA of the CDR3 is TGTGCCAGCTCACCCGACCCGGACAGGGAGGACTATGGCTACACCTTC. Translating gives CASSPDPDREDYGYTF.

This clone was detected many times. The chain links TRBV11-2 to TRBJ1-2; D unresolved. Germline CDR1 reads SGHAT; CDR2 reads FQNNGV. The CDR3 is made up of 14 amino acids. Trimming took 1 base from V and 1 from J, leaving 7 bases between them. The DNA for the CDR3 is TGTGCCAGCAGCTTAGCTCGGATTAACTATGGCTACACCTTC. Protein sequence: CASSLARINYGYTF.

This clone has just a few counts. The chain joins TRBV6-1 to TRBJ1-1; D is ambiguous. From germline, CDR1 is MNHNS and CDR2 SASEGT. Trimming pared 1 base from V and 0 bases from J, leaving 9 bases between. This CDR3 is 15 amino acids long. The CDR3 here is CASSEGAQMNTEAFF. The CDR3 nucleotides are TGTGCCAGCAGTGAAGGCGCACAGATGAACACTGAAGCTTTCTTT.

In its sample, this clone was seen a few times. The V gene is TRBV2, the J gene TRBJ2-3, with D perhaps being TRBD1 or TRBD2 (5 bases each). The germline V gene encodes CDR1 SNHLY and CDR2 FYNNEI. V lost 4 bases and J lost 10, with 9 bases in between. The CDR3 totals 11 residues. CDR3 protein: CASSGRGPQYF. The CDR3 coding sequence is TGTGCCAGCAGTGGTAGGGGACCGCAGTATTTT.

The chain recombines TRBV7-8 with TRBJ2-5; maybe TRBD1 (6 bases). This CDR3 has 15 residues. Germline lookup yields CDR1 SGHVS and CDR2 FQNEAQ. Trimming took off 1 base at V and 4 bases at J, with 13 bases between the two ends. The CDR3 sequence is CASSLVAGAGETQYF. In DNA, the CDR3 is TGTGCCAGCAGCTTAGTGGCAGGGGCGGGAGAGACCCAGTACTTC.

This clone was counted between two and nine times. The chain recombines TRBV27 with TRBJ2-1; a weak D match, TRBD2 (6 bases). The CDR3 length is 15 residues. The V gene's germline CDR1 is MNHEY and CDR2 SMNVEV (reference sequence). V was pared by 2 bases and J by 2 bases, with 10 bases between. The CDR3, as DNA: TGTGCCAGCAGTTTAGGCGGGGTTACCTACAATGAGCAGTTCTTC. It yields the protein CASSLGGVTYNEQFF.

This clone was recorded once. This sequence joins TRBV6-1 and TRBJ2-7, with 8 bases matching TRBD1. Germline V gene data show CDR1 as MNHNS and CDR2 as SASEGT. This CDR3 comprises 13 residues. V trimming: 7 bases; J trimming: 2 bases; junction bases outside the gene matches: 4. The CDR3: CASKWTGTYEQYF. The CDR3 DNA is TGTGCCAGCAAGTGGACAGGGACCTACGAGCAGTACTTC.

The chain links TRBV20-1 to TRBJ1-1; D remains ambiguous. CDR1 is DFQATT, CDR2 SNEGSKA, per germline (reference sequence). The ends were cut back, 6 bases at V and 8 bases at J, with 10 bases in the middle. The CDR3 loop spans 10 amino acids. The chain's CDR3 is CSAQRTEAFF. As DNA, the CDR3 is TGCAGTGCCCAGAGGACGGAAGCTTTCTTT.

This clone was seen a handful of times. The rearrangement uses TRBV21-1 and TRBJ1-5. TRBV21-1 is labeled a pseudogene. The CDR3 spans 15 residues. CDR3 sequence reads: CASPRGTPGNQPQHF. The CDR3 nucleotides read TGTGCCAGCCCCCGGGGTACGCCCGGCAATCAGCCCCAGCATTTT.